The 8 T cell receptor beta chains presented below share a single source sample, sequenced in a study of blood T cell repertoires in COVID-19. Clones were read by immunoSEQ multiplex PCR, and TCRdb kept only the in-frame ones, dropping some. The data contain about 260,000 clones, approximately 86% of them singletons. Material for sequencing was peripheral blood. The origin of the receptors is a young man with active or convalescent COVID-19.

The V gene is TRBV5-6, the J gene TRBJ1-1, with a tentative D call TRBD1 (5 bases). The V end lost 2 bases, the J end lost 1 base, and 9 bases lay between the germline ends. The CDR3 extends over 14 amino acids. Per the germline V gene, CDR1 is SGHDT and CDR2 is YYEEEE. The CDR3: CASSFPTGNTEAFF. The CDR3 nucleotides are TGTGCCAGCAGCTTCCCAACAGGGAACACTGAAGCTTTCTTT.

The genes are TRBV13 and TRBJ2-3, with TRBD2 matching over 10 bases. The length of the CDR3 is 16 residues. The ends lost 3 bases at V and 2 bases at J; junction bases unmatched: 5. Germline V CDR1 and CDR2: PRHDT, FYEKMQ (reference sequence). The CDR3 loop is CASSLSGGAHTDTQYF. The CDR3 DNA reads TGTGCCAGCAGCTTGAGCGGGGGGGCACACACAGATACGCAGTATTTT.

The chain has TRBV6-5 and TRBJ1-5, with D unclear. The CDR3 consists of 14 residues. Germline V lookup: CDR1 MNHEY, CDR2 SVGAGI. Trimming left V 6 bases short and J 1 base short, with 10 bases between. The CDR3 region is CASRSGRSNQPQHF. In DNA form, the CDR3 reads TGTGCCAGCAGATCCGGTAGAAGCAATCAGCCCCAGCATTTT.

V and J are TRBV6-5 and TRBJ1-5; 10 nucleotides match TRBD1. V dropped 7 bases and J dropped 5; count of bases not matched to a gene: 8. The germline V gene has CDR1 MNHEY and CDR2 SVGAGI. This CDR3 comprises 15 residues. The CDR3 sequence: CASTRDRGRDQPQHF. CDR3 sequence (DNA): TGTGCCAGCACCCGGGACAGGGGTCGTGATCAGCCCCAGCATTTT.

The chain carries TRBV20-1 and TRBJ1-1, with unresolved D. CDR1 is DFQATT and CDR2 is SNEGSKA in the germline V gene (reference sequence). The CDR3 loop spans 9 amino acids. The CDR3: CSLGTEAFF. The CDR3 bases are TGCAGCCTCGGGACTGAAGCTTTCTTT.

This sequence joins TRBV7-2 and TRBJ2-3; 8 bases map to TRBD2. V was pared by 4 bases and J by 1 base, with 4 bases of the junction left unmatched. The CDR3 is 15 residues long. The germline V gene has CDR1 SGHTA and CDR2 FQGNSA. CDR3 sequence reads: CASSSGGIGTDTQYF. For the CDR3, the DNA is TGTGCCAGCAGCTCGGGGGGGATTGGCACAGATACGCAGTATTTT. The full variable domain, in which reference TRBV7-2 and TRBJ2-3 provide the parts outside the CDR3, is GAGVSQSPSNKVTEKGKDVELRCDPISGHTALYWYRQSLGQGLEFLIYFQGNSAPDKSGLPSDRFSAERTGGSVSTLTIQRTQQEDSAVYLCASSSGGIGTDTQYFGPGTRLTVL.

This sequence joins TRBV14 and TRBJ2-1; 7 bases line up with TRBD1. J was trimmed by 8 bases and V by 0 bases; bases with no gene match: 4. CDR1 and CDR2 from the germline V gene are SGHDN and FVKESK. The CDR3 loop spans 14 amino acids. The DNA for the CDR3 is TGTGCCAGCAGCCAAGATATGACAGGGTATGAGCAGTTCTTC. Amino acids: CASSQDMTGYEQFF.

The chain couples TRBV27 to TRBJ1-4; D is possibly TRBD1 (5 bases). V was cut by 3 bases and J by 6 bases, with 8 bases left in between. This CDR3 is 13 amino acids long. Per germline, CDR1 MNHEY and CDR2 SMNVEV (reference sequence). The CDR3 DNA is TGTGCCAGCAGTTTCAGGGATCATGAAAAACTGTTTTTT. Translating gives CASSFRDHEKLFF.